What follows is one T cell receptor (beta chain) and its context. No antigen is known for it. The data are from a study of CD8+CD57+ T cells in acquired aplastic anemia. About the study: Yields of DNA that came from sorted CD4+ and CD8+ cells averaged roughly 3.3 ug.

Germline CDR1 DFQATT, CDR2 SNEGSKA (reference sequence). The CDR3 is 15 residues long. Profiling of TCR beta VDJ combinations and CDR3 sequences used genomic DNA as template. TCRdb re-called the reads with MiXCR, one entry per CDR3 protein. The sample has about 170,000 distinct CDR3 sequences; roughly 48% are singletons. General study points: With respect to CD8+ Simpson's diversity, patients and controls did not differ significantly. Some 28 sequences, all CD8+ CDR3, were shared between patients and controls.

This receptor was identified in a human donor in good health. This chain links TRBV20-1 with TRBJ1-5; D is possibly TRBD1 (5 bases). Sequenced material: sorted CD4+, CD8+, or CD8+CD57+ T cells (not recorded which) from PBMCs. CDR3 coding DNA: TGCAGGAGGGGCCAGGATGGTATCGGCAATCAGCCCCAGCATTTT. Translation gives CRRGQDGIGNQPQHF.